The present TCR beta chain was sequenced within a study of blood T cells in healthy people across ages. Using a J-beta primer mix together with a sample-barcoded 5' primer, a second PCR was run for about 7 to 12 cycles. A minimum of 3 million CDR3-containing paired-end reads was obtained for each sample. TCRdb re-called the 5' RACE reads through MiXCR, storing one row per CDR3 protein. The table records more than 800,000 distinct CDR3 sequences, about 28% of them present only once. The study isolated at least 7 million PBMCs from each sample. V lost 6 bases and J lost 10; bases outside the gene matches: 12. The germline V gene has CDR1 MNHEY and CDR2 SVGAGI. The CDR3 length is 14 residues.

This chain connects TRBV6-5 to TRBJ2-3, with 8 bases that match TRBD2. The clonotype originates from an elderly woman in good health. The sample consisted of blood. The CDR3 DNA reads TGTGCCAGCAGATACGCGGGGGGCATAAATGCGCAGTATTTT. This codes for CASRYAGGINAQYF.